This TCR beta chain emerged from a study of blood T cell repertoires in COVID-19. Sequencing was performed with immunoSEQ multiplex PCR; in TCRdb, only in-frame clones are kept and a portion is missing. The table records roughly 380,000 clones, 70% to 90% of them present only once. Clinical history as reported by participants underpinned cohort assignment. Germline CDR1 and CDR2: SGHTA and FQGNSA. CDR3 length equals 15 residues. V was cut by 0 bases and J by 0 bases, with 8 bases left in between. The source is a man aged 25 to 45 who had recovered from COVID-19. Sequencing used PBMCs or T cells enriched from blood (not recorded which). The V call is TRBV7-2, the J call TRBJ1-1; D gene unclear. The CDR3 spells CASSLASLVNTEAFF. As DNA, the CDR3 is TGTGCCAGCAGCTTAGCTAGTCTGGTGAACACTGAAGCTTTCTTT.